This TCR beta chain appears in the sequencing data of a study of neurological immune-mediated disorders. TCRdb re-called the 5' RACE reads through MiXCR, storing one row per CDR3 protein. The sample consists of tens of thousands of distinct CDR3 sequences, about 15% of them appearing once. The germline CDR1 and CDR2 sequences are SGHVS and FQNEAQ. The V end was cut by 3 bases, the J end by 0 bases, with 8 bases between. The CDR3 is made up of 14 amino acids. The receptor was isolated from a middle-aged woman in good health. Source material: PBMCs. This chain uses TRBV7-8 with TRBJ1-1; unclear D gene. In DNA, the CDR3 is TGTGCCAGCAGCTTGAGAGCCTTGAACACTGAAGCTTTCTTT. As protein: CASSLRALNTEAFF.